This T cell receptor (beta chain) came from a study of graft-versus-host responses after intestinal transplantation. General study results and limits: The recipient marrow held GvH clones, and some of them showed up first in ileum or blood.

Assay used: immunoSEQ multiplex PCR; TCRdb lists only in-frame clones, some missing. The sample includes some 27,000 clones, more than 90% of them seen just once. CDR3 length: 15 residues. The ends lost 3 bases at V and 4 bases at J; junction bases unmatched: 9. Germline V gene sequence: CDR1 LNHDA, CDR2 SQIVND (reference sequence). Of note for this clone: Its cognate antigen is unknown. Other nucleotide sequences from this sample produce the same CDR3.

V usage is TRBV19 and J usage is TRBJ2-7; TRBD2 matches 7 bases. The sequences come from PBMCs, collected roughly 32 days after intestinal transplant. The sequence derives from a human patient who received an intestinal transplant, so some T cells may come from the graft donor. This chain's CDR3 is CASSIDGGESYEQYF. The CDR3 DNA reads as TGTGCCAGTAGTATCGATGGGGGGGAATCGTACGAGCAGTACTTC.